This T cell receptor beta chain came from a study of cytotoxic CD8 clonotypes in ibrutinib-treated CLL. Across the whole study: Once patients had received a median around 12 months of treatment, range 6 to 36, response samples were obtained.

As for this clone: This sample also contains other DNA sequences that code for the same CDR3.

V was shortened by 5 bases and J by 0 bases, with 3 bases between the two germline ends. The CDR3 runs 11 residues. Germline V gives CDR1 SQVTM, CDR2 ANQGSEA. The planned depth of sequencing spanned 1 in 200,000 to 1 in 1 million T cells. Sequencing was performed with immunoSEQ multiplex PCR; in TCRdb, only in-frame clones are kept and a portion is missing. Among about 130,000 clones, around 80% were seen once, and the ten largest hold over 10%. The clonotype comes from a human donor with chronic lymphocytic leukemia. The chain carries TRBV29-1 and TRBJ2-3; no clear D. The starting material was PBMCs, obtained after 12 months of ibrutinib treatment. CDR3 in amino acids: CSVRSTDTQYF. The DNA of the CDR3 is TGCAGCGTTCGCAGCACAGATACGCAGTATTTT.